The 20 T cell receptor beta chains below all came from one sample that was sequenced in a study of cytomegalovirus exposure and HLA in healthy donors (dated by TCRdb to the late 2010s). Preparation of the library involved the immunoSEQ multiplex PCR assay. The multiplex PCR relied on a mix of 60 forward primers for TCR Vbeta segments and 13 reverse primers for TCR Jbeta segments. TCRdb took this table from immuneACCESS and kept in-frame rearrangements with V and J called. Such tables lack part of the clones; where checked against another copy, unresolved V genes explain under half of the gap, and the rest is unexplained. This specimen's table enumerates about 140,000 clones. About 2.3% of the sample goes to the ten largest clones. The sample was PBMCs. The receptor set was obtained from a woman aged 18-29 years in good health and CMV-seronegative.

The rearrangement uses TRBV6-5 and TRBJ2-1; 7 bases map to TRBD2. The length of the CDR3 is 15 residues. The V gene end was trimmed by 6 bases and the J gene end by 2 bases; junction bases not matched to a gene: 7. Germline assignment: CDR1 MNHEY and CDR2 SVGAGI. In DNA form, the CDR3 reads TGTGCCAGCAGCGTAGCGGGCTCCGCCTACAATGAGCAGTTCTTC. It translates to CASSVAGSAYNEQFF.

As to this clone: Because the CDR3's place on the DNA is in doubt, the DNA is left out and the CDR3 is given as listed by TCRdb. The chain employs TRBV21-1 and TRBJ1-4; whether TRBD1, the table's D call, matches the DNA was not checked. TRBV21-1 is tagged as a pseudogene. Both ends counted, the CDR3 spans 15 residues. The CDR3 is CASSKVGRGTEKLFF.

This chain joins TRBV7-3 and TRBJ2-5, with D perhaps TRBD1 (5 bases). CDR3 length equals 15 residues. V lost 4 bases to trimming and J lost 1 base, with 13 bases between them. Germline V lookup: CDR1 SGHTA, CDR2 FQGTGA. Here the CDR3 reads CASSSQGLPQETQYF. In nucleotides, the CDR3 is TGTGCCAGCAGCTCCCAGGGCCTACCCCAAGAGACCCAGTACTTC. Looking up the rest from reference TRBV7-3 and TRBJ2-5 gives the full variable domain: GAGVSQTPSNKVTEKGKYVELRCDPISGHTALYWYRQSLGQGPEFLIYFQGTGAADDSGLPNDRFFAVRPEGSVSTLKIQRTERGDSAVYLCASSSQGLPQETQYFGPGTRLLVL.

The J gene is TRBJ1-2, the V gene TRBV2; 11 nucleotides match TRBD1. The V gene's germline CDR1 is SNHLY and CDR2 FYNNEI. The CDR3 runs 15 residues. J gave up 4 bases and V 6 bases, and 7 bases lay outside the gene matches. The CDR3 reads CASRAGTGGFYGYTF. CDR3 nucleotides: TGTGCCAGCAGGGCCGGGACAGGGGGGTTCTATGGCTACACCTTC.

The chain carries TRBV28 and TRBJ1-1; the D gene is possibly TRBD1 (5 bases). CDR1 and CDR2 from the germline V gene are MDHEN and SYDVKM. V lost 3 bases to trimming and J lost 1 base, with 12 bases between them. The CDR3 is 15 amino acids. CDR3 coding DNA: TGTGCCAGCAGTTTTTCGCAGGGAGGGAACACTGAAGCTTTCTTT. The encoded protein is CASSFSQGGNTEAFF.

The CDR3 loop is CASSRAAGQGWAEAFF. The CDR3 DNA follows: TGTGCCAGTAGTAGGGCGGCCGGACAGGGGTGGGCTGAAGCTTTCTTT. The chain combines TRBV19 with TRBJ1-1; 9 nucleotides align to TRBD1. This CDR3 contains 16 residues. V lost 4 bases and J lost 6; bases outside the gene matches: 12. Per the germline V gene, CDR1 is LNHDA and CDR2 is SQIVND (reference sequence).

V and J are TRBV7-6 and TRBJ1-4, with TRBD1 matching over 8 bases. This CDR3 region has 16 residues. The trim removed 5 bases at V and 7 bases at J, leaving 12 bases unmatched. The V gene's germline CDR1 is SGHVS and CDR2 FNYEAQ. CDR3 sequence reads: CASSLNPAGGGEKLFF. CDR3 nucleotides: TGTGCCAGCAGCCTAAATCCGGCAGGGGGCGGTGAAAAACTGTTTTTT.

The rearrangement joins TRBV4-3 to TRBJ1-4; TRBD1 might be the D (5 bases). The germline gives CDR1 LGHNA, CDR2 YSLEER. The V end was cut by 1 base, the J end by 5 bases, with 14 bases between. The CDR3 length is 16 residues. The CDR3 here is CASSQGGGKGNEKLFF. CDR3 DNA: TGCGCCAGCAGCCAAGGGGGAGGCAAGGGGAATGAAAAACTGTTTTTT.

The chain uses TRBV11-2 and TRBJ2-5; the match to TRBD2 covers 7 bases. The CDR3 runs to 15 residues. CDR1 and CDR2 from the germline V gene are SGHAT and FQNNGV. V shed 4 bases, J shed 4 bases, and the junction held 9 bases outside the gene matches. The CDR3 reads CASSSSMRELETQYF. The CDR3 DNA is TGTGCCAGCAGCTCCTCAATGCGGGAGCTAGAGACCCAGTACTTC.

The chain couples TRBV30 to TRBJ1-2, with D tentatively TRBD1 (5 bases). CDR3 size: 13 residues. Germline CDR1 is GTSNPN and CDR2 is SVGIG (reference sequence). V was trimmed by 6 bases and J by 4 bases, leaving 15 bases between them. The CDR3 loop reads CACSARDPYGYTF. The DNA of the CDR3 is TGTGCCTGTTCGGCCAGGGATCCCTATGGCTACACCTTC.

On this clone itself: Different DNA sequences within this sample yield the same CDR3. J is TRBJ2-2 and V is TRBV30, with a weak D call TRBD2 (5 bases). Trimming took off 0 bases at V and 5 bases at J, with 7 bases between the two ends. The CDR3 length is 13 residues. CDR1 and CDR2 from the germline V gene are GTSNPN and SVGIG (reference sequence). The chain's CDR3 is CAWSVSETGELFF. DNA of the CDR3: TGTGCCTGGAGTGTTAGCGAAACCGGGGAGCTGTTTTTT.

On this clone itself: The junction departs from germline at one end; a sequencing error may be responsible. The V gene is TRBV11-2, the J gene TRBJ1-2; possibly TRBD1 for D (6 bases). The CDR3 is 11 amino acids. Germline lookup yields CDR1 SGHAT and CDR2 FQNNGV. CDR3 amino acids: CASSLVYRAGF. The CDR3 DNA follows: TGTGCCAGCAGCTTAGTCTACAGGGCGGGCTTC.

The rearrangement links TRBV5-1 to TRBJ2-3; maybe TRBD2 (6 bases). The CDR3 sequence is 14 residues long. Looked up from germline, CDR1 is SGHRS and CDR2 is YFSETQ. Trimming pared 4 bases from V and 0 bases from J, leaving 9 bases between. Here the CDR3 DNA reads TGCGCCAGCAGCGGGGGGACTAGCACAGATACGCAGTATTTT. Translating it yields CASSGGTSTDTQYF.

Comment on this clone: The junction differs from germline at one of its ends, possibly a read error. V is TRBV6-4 and J is TRBJ2-3; 9 nucleotides line up with TRBD2. CDR1 and CDR2 (germline): MRHNA, SNTAGT. The CDR3 has 14 residues. The CDR3 DNA reads TGTGCCAGCAGTCAAGCTAGCGGGGCAGATGCGCAGTATTTT. Translated, it gives CASSQASGADAQYF.

This rearrangement joins TRBV18 to TRBJ2-5, with TRBD1 matching over 7 bases. Looked up from germline, CDR1 is KGHSH and CDR2 is LQKENI. The CDR3 sequence is 15 residues long. V lost 3 bases to trimming and J lost 3 bases; unmatched junction nucleotides: 7. The CDR3 sequence is CASSPGTAYEETQYF. In DNA form, the CDR3 reads TGTGCCAGCTCACCCGGGACAGCATATGAAGAGACCCAGTACTTC.

The chain combines TRBV5-8 with TRBJ1-5; D is perhaps TRBD1 (5 bases). This CDR3 is 17 amino acids long. Trimming pared 5 bases from V and 0 bases from J, leaving 18 bases between. Germline V CDR1 and CDR2: SGHTS, YDEGEE. The CDR3 region is CASSSGLDTHSNQPQHF. The DNA for the CDR3 is TGTGCCAGCAGTTCCGGCTTGGACACCCATAGCAATCAGCCCCAGCATTTT.

This rearrangement joins TRBV7-2 to TRBJ1-5, with D possibly being TRBD1 (5 bases). CDR1 and CDR2 from the germline V gene are SGHTA and FQGNSA. Trimming cost V 4 bases and J 7 bases, with 11 bases left between them. The CDR3 totals 13 residues. The DNA for the CDR3 is TGTGCCAGCAGCTCACCTGGGGCGCAGCCCCAGCATTTT. This encodes CASSSPGAQPQHF.

The V and J genes are TRBV6-5 and TRBJ1-1, with 7 bases matching TRBD1. V gave up 3 bases and J gave up 4 bases; unmatched junction bases: 11. The CDR3 contains 16 residues. Germline-derived CDR1 and CDR2 are MNHEY and SVGAGI. The CDR3 DNA follows: TGTGCCAGCAGTTATCCCGCAGACTCAGGGGGCACTGAAGCTTTCTTT. This encodes CASSYPADSGGTEAFF.

V and J are TRBV27 and TRBJ2-5; perhaps TRBD1 as D (6 bases). Trimming took off 5 bases at V and 5 bases at J, with 12 bases between the two ends. This CDR3 comprises 13 residues. Germline loops: CDR1 MNHEY, CDR2 SMNVEV (reference sequence). CDR3 sequence: CASSQGPFETQYF. The CDR3 nucleotides read TGTGCCAGCAGTCAGGGGCCGTTTGAGACCCAGTACTTC.

This rearrangement joins TRBV7-9 to TRBJ1-1, with TRBD1 identical over 7 bases. Germline CDR1 and CDR2: SEHNR and FQNEAQ (reference sequence). This CDR3 has 15 residues. Trimming took 4 bases from V and 4 from J; bases not matched to a gene: 9. CDR3 residues: CASSSRQGGGTEAFF. For the CDR3, the DNA is TGTGCCAGCAGCTCGCGACAGGGAGGCGGCACTGAAGCTTTCTTT.